These 29 T cell receptor beta chains share one sample of origin, sequenced in a study of post-analysis software for immune sequencing data. Study results and caveats: Patients carried a handful of TRBV segments more frequently than controls did, and TRBV5-6, TRBV5-1 and TRBV20-1 were among them.

Antigens for these TCRs are unknown. Carried by the TCR beta cDNA libraries were unique molecular identifiers. Via MiXCR, TCRdb re-called the PCR reads, giving one row per CDR3 protein. Seen here are about 500,000 distinct CDR3 sequences, around 40% observed once, and the top ten hold about 12%. Sequences were obtained from blood. These receptors all come from a girl aged 10 to 17 with multiple sclerosis.

This chain uses TRBV7-9 with TRBJ2-5; TRBD1 matches 10 bases. This CDR3 comprises 16 residues. Germline assignment: CDR1 SEHNR and CDR2 FQNEAQ (reference sequence). V trimming: 5 bases; J trimming: 2 bases; junction bases outside the gene matches: 8. The CDR3, as DNA: TGTGCCAGCAGCCCCACGACAGGGGGCCCTCAAGAGACCCAGTACTTC. This codes for CASSPTTGGPQETQYF.

The V gene is TRBV14, the J gene TRBJ1-2; D gene ambiguous. Germline CDR1 SGHDN, CDR2 FVKESK. This CDR3 is built from 14 residues. V dropped 0 bases and J dropped 5 bases, with 10 bases sitting between them. DNA of the CDR3: TGTGCCAGCAGCCAAGATGCCACTGTATATGGCTACACCTTC. Protein product: CASSQDATVYGYTF.

In this sample, this clonotype turned up a few times. The V and J genes are TRBV11-2 and TRBJ2-3; 7 bases fit TRBD1. Germline lookup yields CDR1 SGHAT and CDR2 FQNNGV. CDR3 length: 15 residues. The V gene end was trimmed by 9 bases and the J gene end by 1 base; junction bases not matched to a gene: 10. The CDR3 nucleotides are TGTGCCAGTTCCCCCCTAGGGGGCCGCACAGATACGCAGTATTTT. It translates to CASSPLGGRTDTQYF.

This clonotype has a handful of counts. The CDR3 coding sequence is TGCAGTGCTGTCACGGGACAATCCAACAATGAGCAGTTCTTC. Translating it yields CSAVTGQSNNEQFF. V usage is TRBV20-1 and J usage is TRBJ2-1; D is possibly TRBD1 (6 bases). V was shortened by 5 bases and J by 5 bases, with 16 bases between the two germline ends. This CDR3 has 14 amino acids. Germline assignment: CDR1 DFQATT and CDR2 SNEGSKA (reference sequence).

The rearrangement links TRBV6-5 to TRBJ2-5, with 9 bases matching TRBD1. The junction had 5 bases not matched to a gene; V was cut back by 1 base and J by 2 bases. Per the germline V gene, CDR1 is MNHEY and CDR2 is SVGAGI. CDR3 size: 16 residues. The CDR3 loop reads CASSYLGTGSQETQYF. Here the CDR3 DNA reads TGTGCCAGCAGTTACTTGGGGACAGGGTCACAAGAGACCCAGTACTTC.

The gene calls are TRBV27 and TRBJ2-3; 9 bases match TRBD2. The CDR3 extends over 16 amino acids. After removal of 3 bases from V and 6 bases from J, the junction contained 10 bases not matched to a gene. Germline V gene data show CDR1 as MNHEY and CDR2 as SMNVEV (reference sequence). Written as DNA, the CDR3 is TGTGCCAGCAGTTTCGGCCCCGCTACTAGCGGGGATACGCAGTATTTT. It encodes CASSFGPATSGDTQYF.

This clonotype was counted only a few times. The V call is TRBV9, the J call TRBJ1-4; D call uncertain. The CDR3 covers 15 residues. Looked up from germline, CDR1 is SGDLS and CDR2 is YYNGEE. Deletions cut 0 bases from V and 6 bases from J, with 12 bases between. The CDR3, as DNA: TGTGCCAGCAGCGTAGATGGAAACTCCTATGAAAAACTGTTTTTT. This codes for CASSVDGNSYEKLFF.

V gene TRBV28 combines with J gene TRBJ1-4; D gene ambiguous. Germline assignment: CDR1 MDHEN and CDR2 SYDVKM. V shed 2 bases and J shed 5 bases, with 18 bases lying between them. The length of the CDR3 is 17 residues. CDR3 amino acids: CASSLGSSILVNEKLFF. The CDR3 nucleotides are TGTGCCAGCAGTTTAGGTAGTTCGATCCTCGTCAATGAAAAACTGTTTTTT.

This clonotype appeared once. V gene TRBV20-1 combines with J gene TRBJ2-7, with a weak D call TRBD1 (5 bases). There are 12 residues in the CDR3. Trimming removed 7 bases at V and 3 bases at J, with 13 bases between. Germline V CDR1 and CDR2: DFQATT, SNEGSKA (reference sequence). The CDR3: CSVSQGDYEQYF. CDR3 nucleotide sequence: TGCAGTGTCAGCCAGGGCGACTACGAGCAGTACTTC.

This clonotype was counted between two and nine times. The rearrangement uses TRBV6-1 and TRBJ1-1, with TRBD1 identical over 9 bases. Unmatched junction bases numbered 19, after V lost 4 bases and J lost 10 bases. The CDR3 is 17 residues long. CDR1 and CDR2 from the germline V gene are MNHNS and SASEGT. The CDR3 bases are TGTGCCAGCAGTGTAGGGACAGGGAATTATAGGGCCCTTGGAGCTTTCTTT. This translates into CASSVGTGNYRALGAFF.

Only a few counts were recorded for this clonotype. The chain couples TRBV29-1 to TRBJ2-1; the match to TRBD2 covers 10 bases. V lost 7 bases to trimming and J lost 3 bases; unmatched junction nucleotides: 6. Germline-derived CDR1 and CDR2 are SQVTM and ANQGSEA. This CDR3 contains 14 residues. The CDR3 sequence is CSAIAGGNYNEQFF. DNA for the CDR3: TGCAGCGCTATAGCGGGAGGTAACTACAATGAGCAGTTCTTC.

This clonotype was counted ten times or more. The chain joins TRBV2 to TRBJ2-3, with 8 bases that match TRBD2. The CDR3 runs to 15 residues. Losses at the gene ends were 4 bases for V and 0 bases for J; bases not matched to a gene: 3. Per the germline V gene, CDR1 is SNHLY and CDR2 is FYNNEI. The CDR3 DNA sequence: TGTGCCAGCAGTGGGGCTAGCGGGAGCACAGATACGCAGTATTTT. Protein sequence: CASSGASGSTDTQYF.

This chain links TRBV30 with TRBJ2-3; a possible D gene is TRBD2 (6 bases). Trimming cost V 5 bases and J 0 bases, with 12 bases left between them. In germline, CDR1 is GTSNPN, CDR2 SVGIG (reference sequence). The CDR3 contains 14 residues. Here the CDR3 DNA reads TGTGCCTGGGCAGCGGGTTATAGCACAGATACGCAGTATTTT. Amino acids: CAWAAGYSTDTQYF.

There are a few counts of this clonotype. J is TRBJ2-3 and V is TRBV5-1; TRBD1 aligns across 11 bases. CDR1 is SGHRS, CDR2 YFSETQ, per germline. V shed 0 bases and J 6 bases; nucleotides not matched to a gene: 3. This CDR3 is 15 amino acids long. The CDR3: CASSLVGQGADTQYF. In nucleotides, the CDR3 is TGCGCCAGCAGCTTGGTAGGACAGGGGGCCGATACGCAGTATTTT. The entire variable domain, with the rest obtained from reference TRBV5-1 and TRBJ2-3, is as follows: KAGVTQTPRYLIKTRGQQVTLSCSPISGHRSVSWYQQTPGQGLQFLFEYFSETQRNKGNFPGRFSGRQFSNSRSEMNVSTLELGDSALYLCASSLVGQGADTQYFGPGTRLTVL.

The chain couples TRBV15 to TRBJ2-1; 10 nucleotides agree with TRBD2. Trimming at V came to 3 bases and at J to 10 bases, leaving 12 bases not matched to a gene. The CDR3 runs 16 residues. Germline CDR1 LNHNV, CDR2 YYDKDF (reference sequence). The CDR3 region is CATSRKFSGGRDEQFF. The CDR3, as DNA: TGTGCCACCAGCAGGAAATTTAGCGGGGGGCGGGACGAGCAGTTCTTC.

There are a few counts of this clonotype. The V and J genes are TRBV5-1 and TRBJ2-1; TRBD2 matches 10 bases. This CDR3 has 19 amino acids. Losses at the gene ends were 2 bases for V and 0 bases for J; bases not matched to a gene: 11. The germline V gene has CDR1 SGHRS and CDR2 YFSETQ. The CDR3 sequence: CASSFLAGVRWSSYNEQFF. Here the CDR3 DNA reads TGCGCCAGCAGCTTCCTAGCGGGAGTGCGATGGAGCTCCTACAATGAGCAGTTCTTC.

The chain links TRBV12-3 or TRBV12-4 to TRBJ2-1; tentatively, D is TRBD1 or TRBD2 (5 bases each). Between the trimmed V and J ends, which lost 2 bases and 8 bases, there was a span of 19 bases. The CDR3 covers 16 residues. The DNA of the CDR3 is TGTGCCAGCAGTTTATGGGCGGGTCTCCCCAGGGATGAGCAGTTCTTC. Its protein is CASSLWAGLPRDEQFF.

The J gene is TRBJ2-7, the V gene TRBV18; the D gene is possibly TRBD1 (7 bases). V lost 7 bases and J lost 1, with 20 bases in between. The CDR3 length is 16 residues. CDR1 KGHSH and CDR2 LQKENI come from the germline V gene. The CDR3 is CASLPGQDYGSYEQYF. For the CDR3, the DNA is TGTGCCAGCTTGCCAGGACAGGACTATGGGTCCTACGAGCAGTACTTC.

This chain links TRBV28 with TRBJ1-1; D not resolved. Trimming took off 5 bases at V and 1 base at J, with 11 bases between the two ends. CDR3 length: 14 amino acids. Germline CDR1 reads MDHEN; CDR2 reads SYDVKM. The CDR3 spells CASSRPARNTEAFF. The CDR3 DNA follows: TGTGCCAGCAGTCGCCCCGCCAGGAACACTGAAGCTTTCTTT.

The gene calls are TRBV4-3 and TRBJ2-7; possible D gene TRBD2, 6 bases. With 1 base removed from V and 5 bases from J, the gap between germline ends came to 15 bases. CDR3 length: 15 residues. Germline CDR1 LGHNA, CDR2 YSLEER. CDR3 sequence reads: CASSQARTGEDEQYF. The CDR3 DNA reads TGCGCCAGCAGCCAAGCTCGAACGGGAGAAGACGAGCAGTACTTC.

This clonotype was seen only a few times. J is TRBJ1-2 and V is TRBV20-1; the match to TRBD1 covers 8 bases. Germline values: CDR1 DFQATT, CDR2 SNEGSKA (reference sequence). CDR3 length: 12 amino acids. Trimming cost V 7 bases and J 2 bases; bases outside gene matches: 3. The CDR3 bases are TGCAGTGAGACAGGGGTAAACTATGGCTACACCTTC. Translating it yields CSETGVNYGYTF.

The chain couples TRBV14 to TRBJ2-5, with TRBD1 identical over 7 bases. This CDR3 is 15 amino acids long. With 0 bases clipped from V and 2 bases from J, the junction kept 3 bases outside the gene matches. Looked up from germline, CDR1 is SGHDN and CDR2 is FVKESK. This chain's CDR3 is CASSQDRTGQETQYF. CDR3 nucleotide sequence: TGTGCCAGCAGCCAAGACCGGACAGGTCAAGAGACCCAGTACTTC.

This clonotype was detected a few times. V usage is TRBV5-1 and J usage is TRBJ1-6, with a weak D call TRBD1 (5 bases). The CDR3 has 13 residues. Trimming stripped 4 bases from V and 7 bases from J, with 9 bases between. The germline V gene encodes CDR1 SGHRS and CDR2 YFSETQ. The DNA for the CDR3 is TGCGCCAGCAGCGTGGACATGAATTCACCCCTCCACTTT. Amino acids: CASSVDMNSPLHF.

The chain employs TRBV28 and TRBJ1-1; weak D call: TRBD1 (5 bases). Trimming cost V 5 bases and J 1 base, with 14 bases left between them. Looked up from germline, CDR1 is MDHEN and CDR2 is SYDVKM. CDR3 size: 15 residues. The chain's CDR3 is CASSPRDRQNTEAFF. The DNA for the CDR3 is TGTGCCAGCAGTCCCCGGGACCGGCAGAACACTGAAGCTTTCTTT.

V is TRBV6-4 and J is TRBJ1-1; the D gene is possibly TRBD1 (5 bases). Germline CDR1 is MRHNA and CDR2 is SNTAGT. The ends were cut back, 6 bases at V and 1 base at J, with 12 bases in the middle. The CDR3 is made up of 14 amino acids. CDR3 in DNA: TGTGCCAGCAGGAAACAGGCTGGGAACACTGAAGCTTTCTTT. Translated: CASRKQAGNTEAFF.

This clonotype appeared many times. The J gene is TRBJ2-5, the V gene TRBV20-1, with D unclear. There are 14 residues in the CDR3. Germline lookup yields CDR1 DFQATT and CDR2 SNEGSKA (reference sequence). Trimming left V 0 bases short and J 2 bases short, with 10 bases between. CDR3 residues: CSARDFRSQETQYF. CDR3 DNA sequence: TGCAGTGCTAGAGATTTCCGATCTCAAGAGACCCAGTACTTC.

This sequence joins TRBV25-1 and TRBJ1-6, with a tentative D call TRBD1 (6 bases). The germline V and J ends were trimmed by 4 bases and 3 bases, with 10 bases remaining between them. This CDR3 is 15 amino acids long. Germline assignment: CDR1 MGHDK and CDR2 SYGVNS. The CDR3 DNA reads as TGTGCCAGCAGTGCTCAACAGGGCTATAATTCACCCCTCCACTTT. Translation gives CASSAQQGYNSPLHF. Using reference TRBV25-1 and TRBJ1-6 for the parts outside the CDR3, the full variable domain is EADIYQTPRYLVIGTGKKITLECSQTMGHDKMYWYQQDPGMELHLIHYSYGVNSTEKGDLSSESTVSRIRTEHFPLTLESARPSHTSQYLCASSAQQGYNSPLHFGNGTRLTVT.

With respect to this clonotype: A much larger clone lies a single base off, so this may be a read error. The gene calls are TRBV7-2 and TRBJ2-1; 10 nucleotides agree with TRBD1. Germline assignment: CDR1 SGHTA and CDR2 FQGNSA. This CDR3 contains 17 residues. The CDR3 DNA sequence: TGTGCCGGCAGCTTAGGTCGTGGGACAGGGGTAATCAATGAGCAGTTCTTC. This codes for CAGSLGRGTGVINEQFF.

The rearrangement uses TRBV6-2 or TRBV6-3 and TRBJ2-7; D is unresolved. This CDR3 is built from 16 residues. The V gene's germline CDR1 is MNHEY and CDR2 SVGEGT. Trimming took off 0 bases at V and 3 bases at J, with 15 bases between the two ends. This chain's CDR3 is CASSYSIPRQIYEQYF. The DNA for the CDR3 is TGTGCCAGCAGTTACTCGATCCCCAGGCAGATCTACGAGCAGTACTTC.